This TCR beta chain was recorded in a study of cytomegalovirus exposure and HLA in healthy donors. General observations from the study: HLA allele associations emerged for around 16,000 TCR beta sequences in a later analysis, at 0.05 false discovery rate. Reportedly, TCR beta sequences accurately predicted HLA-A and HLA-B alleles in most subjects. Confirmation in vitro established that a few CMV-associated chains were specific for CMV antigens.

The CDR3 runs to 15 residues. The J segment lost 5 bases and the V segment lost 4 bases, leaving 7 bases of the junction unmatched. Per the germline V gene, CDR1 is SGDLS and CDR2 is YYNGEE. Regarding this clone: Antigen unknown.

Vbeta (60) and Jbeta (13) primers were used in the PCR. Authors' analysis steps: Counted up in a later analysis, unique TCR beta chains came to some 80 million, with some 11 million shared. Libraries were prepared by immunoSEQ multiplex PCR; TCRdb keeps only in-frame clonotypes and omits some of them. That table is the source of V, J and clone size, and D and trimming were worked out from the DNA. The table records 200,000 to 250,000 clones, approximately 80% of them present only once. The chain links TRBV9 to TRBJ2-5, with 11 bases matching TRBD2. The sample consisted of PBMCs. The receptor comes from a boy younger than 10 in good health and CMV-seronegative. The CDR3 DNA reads TGTGCCAGCAGCAATAGCGGGGGGGCAGGTGAGACCCAGTACTTC. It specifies CASSNSGGAGETQYF.